This T cell receptor beta chain was identified in a study of T cell changes during pregnancy in multiple sclerosis. V lost 1 base and J lost 9, with 10 bases in between. The CDR3 consists of 13 residues. Germline lookup yields CDR1 SEHNR and CDR2 FQNEAQ (reference sequence). Libraries were prepared by immunoSEQ multiplex PCR; TCRdb keeps only in-frame clonotypes and omits some of them. The sample lists tens of thousands of clones, roughly nine tenths seen once, with 1.5% to 2% in the top ten. The V call is TRBV7-9, the J call TRBJ1-5; D gene ambiguous. The sample consisted of peripheral blood, taken in the first trimester of pregnancy. The receptor comes from a female donor in good health, enrolled as a control in a pregnancy study. For the CDR3, the DNA is TGTGCCAGCAGCTTAGATTCCAGAAGGCCCCAGCATTTT. Encoded protein: CASSLDSRRPQHF. Supplemented by reference TRBV7-9 and TRBJ1-5, the full variable domain reads DTGVSQNPRHKITKRGQNVTFRCDPISEHNRLYWYRQTLGQGPEFLTYFQNEAQLEKSRLLSDRFSAERPKGSFSTLEIQRTEQGDSAMYLCASSLDSRRPQHFGDGTRLSIL.